One sample yielded the 16 T cell receptor beta chains listed below, sequenced in a study of T cells expressing NK-cell markers. Using the 5' RACE reads, TCRdb records one entry per CDR3 protein without DNA. The sample data list 200,000 to 300,000 distinct CDR3 sequences. Sequenced input: blood T cells: a sorted CD56 or NKG2C T cell subset, CD4+ or CD8+ T cells, or bulk PBMC T cells (not recorded which). The source is a man between 18 and 29 years old in good health.

This CDR3 reads CATSRDRTGGIGELFF. The rearrangement joins TRBV15 to TRBJ2-2; the TCRdb call, TRBD1, lacks DNA for checking. The germline CDR1 and CDR2 sequences are LNHNV and YYDKDF (reference sequence). CDR3 length: 16 residues.

The chain links TRBV12-3 or TRBV12-4 to TRBJ1-5; TCRdb gives TRBD1 as the D gene, but with no DNA this cannot be confirmed. The CDR3 has 15 residues. CDR3 residues: CASSLGQGQNQPQHF.

The rearrangement links TRBV12-3 or TRBV12-4 to TRBJ2-7; TCRdb names TRBD1, which stays unverified in the absence of DNA. This CDR3 is 14 amino acids long. CDR3 sequence: CASSFTPQLYEQYF.

The chain employs TRBV10-2 and TRBJ2-3; TCRdb's D gene call, TRBD2, goes unchecked for lack of DNA. CDR3 length: 13 amino acids. Per the germline V gene, CDR1 is WSHSY and CDR2 is SAAADI. CDR3 protein: CASVAEVTDTQYF.

V usage is TRBV3-1 and J usage is TRBJ2-1; TCRdb's D call of TRBD2 is untestable without DNA. CDR1 and CDR2 (germline): LGHDT, YNNKEL (reference sequence). The length of the CDR3 is 14 residues. The CDR3 sequence: CASSLPGLAAPAFF.

The V and J genes are TRBV4-3 and TRBJ2-2; checking the TCRdb D call of TRBD2 is not possible without DNA. The CDR3 extends over 17 amino acids. The germline CDR1 and CDR2 sequences are LGHNA and YSLEER. Here the CDR3 reads CASSPLGLAGVHGELFF.

The J gene is TRBJ2-3, the V gene TRBV21-1. TRBV21-1 is marked as a pseudogene. The length of the CDR3 is 13 residues. The CDR3 region is CASSSLEEDTQYF.

CDR3 amino acids: CASSSRVRTGGEGANVLTF. The chain links TRBV12-3 or TRBV12-4 to TRBJ2-6; TCRdb's assignment of TRBD1 cannot be checked, as there is no DNA. The CDR3 runs 19 residues.

J is TRBJ2-1 and V is TRBV12-5; TCRdb proposes TRBD2, but this gene call is untestable without DNA. Looked up from germline, CDR1 is LGHNT and CDR2 is FRNRAP. The CDR3 consists of 17 residues. CDR3 residues: CASGLVGLAASYNEQFF.

The chain uses TRBV5-6 and TRBJ1-2. Germline CDR1 reads SGHDT; CDR2 reads YYEEEE. The CDR3 loop spans 12 amino acids. The CDR3 sequence is CASSVGNYGYTF.

The chain is built from TRBV29-1 and TRBJ2-5; the TCRdb call, TRBD2, lacks DNA for checking. The CDR3 consists of 16 residues. Germline V lookup: CDR1 SQVTM, CDR2 ANQGSEA. CDR3 sequence: CSVEGSAGTLQETQYF. Looking up the rest from reference TRBV29-1 and TRBJ2-5 gives the full variable domain: SAVISQKPSRDICQRGTSLTIQCQVDSQVTMMFWYRQQPGQSLTLIATANQGSEATYESGFVIDKFPISRPNLTFSTLTVSNMSPEDSSIYLCSVEGSAGTLQETQYFGPGTRLLVL.

The gene calls are TRBV11-3 and TRBJ2-6; the D call from TCRdb, TRBD1, cannot be confirmed without DNA. From germline, CDR1 is SGHNT and CDR2 YENEEA. This CDR3 spans 16 amino acids. CDR3 sequence reads: CASSRGGGAGANVLTF.

The J gene is TRBJ2-7, the V gene TRBV29-1; TCRdb outputs TRBD1, but without DNA this stays unchecked. The CDR3 extends over 13 amino acids. Germline V gene sequence: CDR1 SQVTM, CDR2 ANQGSEA. CDR3 protein: CSVRRDTAGEQYF.

The rearrangement uses TRBV20-1 and TRBJ2-7; absent DNA, TCRdb's TRBD1 call cannot be checked. The CDR3 has 15 residues. Germline V gives CDR1 DFQATT, CDR2 SNEGSKA (reference sequence). The CDR3 reads CSASAERDSPYEQYF.

The genes are TRBV10-3 and TRBJ2-7; TCRdb calls TRBD1, which cannot be checked without DNA. CDR3 length: 12 residues. Germline CDR1 reads ENHRY; CDR2 reads SYGVKD. The CDR3 here is CASRDRGNEQYF.

The chain employs TRBV6-5 and TRBJ1-2; without DNA, the TCRdb call of TRBD1 cannot be checked. The CDR3 sequence is 17 residues long. Germline V gene sequence: CDR1 MNHEY, CDR2 SVGAGI. CDR3 sequence reads: CASSLSTGTASYYGYTF.